The 2 T cell receptor beta chains below were found in one sample sequenced in a study of T cells in localized non-small cell lung cancer. Method: immunoSEQ multiplex PCR; TCRdb's copy keeps in-frame clones and lacks some. This sample has some 51,000 clones; roughly 89% occur once, and the top ten carry roughly 5.1%. The starting material was peripheral blood, obtained before any cancer treatment. All receptors come from a woman aged 40-69 years with stage I lung adenocarcinoma.

This chain uses TRBV7-2 with TRBJ2-6; D unresolved. From germline, CDR1 is SGHTA and CDR2 FQGNSA. This CDR3 is built from 16 residues. The ends were cut back, 1 base at V and 0 bases at J, with 7 bases in the middle. The CDR3 DNA is TGTGCCAGCAGCTTAGGGTCCCTCTCTGGGGCCAACGTCCTGACTTTC. This gives the protein CASSLGSLSGANVLTF.

The chain recombines TRBV5-1 with TRBJ1-1; D is perhaps TRBD1 (6 bases). Trimming took off 4 bases at V and 5 bases at J, with 12 bases between the two ends. Germline CDR1 reads SGHRS; CDR2 reads YFSETQ. CDR3 length: 13 residues. In DNA form, the CDR3 reads TGCGCCAGCAGCCCCGGAGGGGGAACTGAAGCTTTCTTT. This codes for CASSPGGGTEAFF.